A selection of T cell receptor beta chains follows, all from one sample in a study of CD8+CD57+ T cells in acquired aplastic anemia. TCRdb reprocessed the reads via MiXCR and lists one record per CDR3 protein. The table lists about 160,000 distinct CDR3 sequences, 60% to 80% of them singletons. Sequencing was carried out using sorted CD4+, CD8+, or CD8+CD57+ T cells (not recorded which) from PBMCs. The receptors were gathered from a human donor with aplastic anemia. Each CDR3 is given with its conserved first and last residue. A D gene is named only where the DNA matches it firmly. For some rows the clone size is stated as once, few or many, or as a class when expanded; others skip it.

TRBV19,NA,TRBJ1-5,NA,TGTGCCAGTAGTATGGTAGGCAATCAGCCCCAGCATTTT,CASSMVGNQPQHF
TRBV12-3/TRBV12-4,NA,TRBJ2-7,NA,TGTGCCAGCAGCCCTGTCCAGAGCACCTACGAGCAGTACTTC,CASSPVQSTYEQYF
TRBV10-2,NA,TRBJ1-2,NA,TGCGCCAGCAGTGAGAGTCAGGGGCTGGGTGGCTACACCTTC,CASSESQGLGGYTF
TRBV12-3/TRBV12-4,NA,TRBJ1-3,TRBD1,TGTGCCAGCAGCTGGGGACAGGTGACCTCTGGAAACACCATATATTTT,CASSWGQVTSGNTIYF
TRBV7-6,NA,TRBJ2-7,TRBD2,TGTGCCAGCAGCGCGCCTAGCGGGGGGGGCTACGAGCAGTACTTC,CASSAPSGGGYEQYF
TRBV2,few,TRBJ2-7,TRBD2,TGTGCCAGCAGACTAGCGGGGGGGGATGGGCAGTACTTC,CASRLAGGDGQYF
TRBV29-1,NA,TRBJ2-7,TRBD1,TGCAGCGTTGAAACCGGGACAGGGGGCATGTCTAGCGGGAGATGGCAGTACGAGCAGTACTTC,CSVETGTGGMSSGRWQYEQYF
TRBV2,NA,TRBJ2-3,NA,TGTGCCAGCGGTCCGGGACCCCAAGGTACGCAGTATTTT,CASGPGPQGTQYF
TRBV10-3,NA,TRBJ1-5,NA,TGTGCCATCAGTGCCGGGGCGGATCAGCCCCAGCATTTC,CAISAGADQPQHF
TRBV7-9,NA,TRBJ1-6,NA,TGTGCCAGCAGCTTAGAGGAATCACCCCTCCACTTT,CASSLEESPLHF
TRBV6-4,NA,TRBJ2-1,TRBD2,TGTGCCAGCAGTGAAGCCGCTAGCGGGGGGAGCAATGAGCAGTTCTTC,CASSEAASGGSNEQFF
TRBV19,once,TRBJ2-2,NA,TGTGCCAGTAGTGTCGGATCTAGGGTCGGGGAGCTGTTTTTT,CASSVGSRVGELFF
TRBV7-3,once,TRBJ1-1,NA,TGTGCCAGCAGCCCAGGGTACGGGTCCACTGAAGCTTTCTTT,CASSPGYGSTEAFF